This T cell receptor beta chain was identified in a study of blood T cell repertoires in COVID-19 (dated by TCRdb to 2019 to 2021). In the study overall: Samples from collaborators originated in the United States, Italy and Spain and spanned both the acute and convalescent phases of COVID-19. The material from the prospective study consisted of cDNA or gDNA derived from T cells, B-cell-depleted T cells, or PBMCs. The dataset comprised deeply sampled blood TCRbeta repertoires from subjects exposed to, actively infected with, or recovered from COVID-19. A freely available public database, intended as a resource for researchers studying the immune response to SARS-CoV-2, is where the repertoires were released. The samples were drawn from two sources: the first 160 participants of the ongoing ImmuneRACE study, and fewer than 1,500 subjects contributed by 6 global collaborators. The sample metadata nearly always contained a de-identified subject ID, COVID-19 status, age in years and sex. Where available, HLA class I and class II types were taken from metadata supplied by the sample provider and were not determined by assay-based typing. The research as a whole found: How much clinical and demographic metadata was included differed by source and by participant, and the metadata was provided uncurated.

TCRbeta CDR3 regions were amplified from genomic DNA using the immunoSEQ Assay, a bias-controlled multiplex PCR. The paper's data handling went like this. Nucleated cell counts per sample were estimated from amplification of reference gene primers within the assay. To quantify the absolute abundance of each unique TCRbeta CDR3 rearrangement, sequence reads were collapsed and filtered. Productive Simpson clonality was computed per sample as the square root of Simpson's diversity index over productive rearrangements. TCRdb mirrors the immuneACCESS table, restricted to in-frame sequences. Some clones are absent from its copies; in checked studies, under half trace to an unresolved V gene, and the reason for the others is unknown. The V and J calls and the clone size are those of that table, but D and trimming were determined from the DNA. The sample table records approximately 210,000 clones; over 70% of these occur just once. The ten biggest clones cover roughly 7.6% of the sample.

A remark on this clone: Its antigen remains unidentified. No base quality information exists; no much larger clone differs at one position.

A distance of 9 bases separates the germline ends of V and J, which lose 0 bases and 4 bases respectively. CDR1 LGHNA and CDR2 YNFKEQ are derived from the germline V gene. Taken from cysteine to phenylalanine, the CDR3 has 14 residues. Only the CDR3 part of the read is kept: 42 bases, read in frame from the first base. Each collaborating institution followed its own protocols to collect whole blood in K2EDTA tubes. For TCRbeta analysis, collaborator samples were shipped as frozen whole blood, as isolated PBMCs, or as DNA extracted from either sample type. Sequencing was done on a sample of peripheral blood. The receptor's source is a woman in her forties or fifties with acute or convalescent COVID-19. The V and J segments used are TRBV4-2 and TRBJ1-2; the D gene assignment is ambiguous. The DNA sequence is as follows: TGTGCCAGCAGCCAAGAGAGAGGATTCTATGGCTACACCTTC. It encodes CASSQERGFYGYTF.